A single sample gave rise to the 26 T cell receptor beta chains below, sequenced in a study of identical twins. TCRdb redid the calling of the 5' RACE reads with MiXCR, one entry per CDR3 protein. The table shows hundreds of thousands of distinct CDR3 sequences, with more than 6.5% occurring only once. The same data also contributed to another study, on yellow fever vaccine responses in identical twins.

Specimen: memory (CD45RO+) T cells sorted from blood. Every receptor here comes from a woman under 30 in good health.

Only a few counts were recorded for this clonotype. The chain has TRBV20-1 and TRBJ2-3; D remains unclear. V was trimmed by 0 bases and J by 0 bases, leaving 16 bases between them. Germline lookup yields CDR1 DFQATT and CDR2 SNEGSKA (reference sequence). The CDR3 totals 17 residues. The CDR3 DNA is TGCAGTGCTAGAGACGCCCCCGGTGGTCCTAGCACAGATACGCAGTATTTT. Amino acids: CSARDAPGGPSTDTQYF.

The chain has TRBV12-3 or TRBV12-4 and TRBJ2-2; D is undetermined. V was trimmed by 5 bases and J by 4 bases, leaving 8 bases between them. CDR3 length: 13 amino acids. The DNA of the CDR3 is TGTGCCAGCAGTGAGGTCAGCACCGGGGAGCTGTTTTTT. It yields the protein CASSEVSTGELFF.

The chain links TRBV5-1 to TRBJ2-2; TRBD1 matches 9 bases. The V segment lost 7 bases and the J segment 4 bases; nucleotides outside the gene matches: 8. CDR3 length: 15 amino acids. CDR1 and CDR2 (germline): SGHRS, YFSETQ. The CDR3 bases are TGCGCCAGCGGTCAAGGGACAGGGCCCACCGGGGAGCTGTTTTTT. This translates into CASGQGTGPTGELFF.

The chain links TRBV6-1 to TRBJ2-5, with 8 bases that match TRBD2. CDR1 and CDR2 (germline): MNHNS, SASEGT. CDR3 length equals 16 residues. V dropped 2 bases and J dropped 4; count of bases not matched to a gene: 9. The CDR3 reads CASSENLGRAGETQYF. CDR3 in DNA: TGTGCCAGCAGTGAAAATCTCGGGAGGGCCGGAGAGACCCAGTACTTC.

This clonotype was found a few times. The chain uses TRBV6-1 and TRBJ2-7; 8 bases are a match to TRBD2. J was trimmed by 5 bases and V by 10 bases; bases with no gene match: 13. The CDR3 contains 14 residues. Germline V gene data show CDR1 as MNHNS and CDR2 as SASEGT. CDR3 bases: TGTGCCACCGAATCAGCGGGAGTAATTGACGAGCAGTACTTC. Protein product: CATESAGVIDEQYF.

This clonotype was observed many times. The chain is built from TRBV11-2 and TRBJ2-1; TRBD2 aligns across 11 bases. After removal of 4 bases from V and 9 bases from J, the junction contained 11 bases not matched to a gene. The CDR3 is made up of 16 amino acids. In germline, CDR1 is SGHAT, CDR2 FQNNGV. The DNA of the CDR3 is TGTGCCAGCAGCTCACTCGATAGCGGGGGGGCTTTTGAGCAGTTCTTC. As protein: CASSSLDSGGAFEQFF.

The rearrangement uses TRBV28 and TRBJ2-3, with D perhaps TRBD1 (5 bases). CDR3 length: 14 amino acids. Germline-derived CDR1 and CDR2 are MDHEN and SYDVKM. V dropped 7 bases and J dropped 2 bases, with 13 bases sitting between them. This CDR3 reads CASIRTPSTDTQYF. In nucleotides, the CDR3 is TGTGCCAGCATCCGGACACCTTCCACAGATACGCAGTATTTT.

This clonotype was detected only a few times. The chain carries TRBV3-1 and TRBJ2-1; tentatively, D is TRBD1 (5 bases). V gave up 1 base and J gave up 5 bases, with 12 bases separating them. The CDR3 is 15 amino acids. From germline, CDR1 is LGHDT and CDR2 YNNKEL (reference sequence). The CDR3 coding sequence is TGTGCCAGCAGCCAAGGTGCAGGGATACACAATGAGCAGTTCTTC. It yields the protein CASSQGAGIHNEQFF.

This clonotype was seen a handful of times. V usage is TRBV24-1 and J usage is TRBJ2-2, with D perhaps matching TRBD2 (6 bases). The ends were cut back, 3 bases at V and 1 base at J, with 23 bases in the middle. This CDR3 has 20 amino acids. Germline-derived CDR1 and CDR2 are KGHDR and SFDVKD. As DNA, the CDR3 is TGTGCCACCAGTGATCCCAACCCCCTTAGCGGTACGAGGAACACCGGGGAGCTGTTTTTT. Translated, it gives CATSDPNPLSGTRNTGELFF.

The gene calls are TRBV6-1 and TRBJ2-7, with 7 bases identical to TRBD1. The CDR3 is 14 amino acids. Looked up from germline, CDR1 is MNHNS and CDR2 is SASEGT. Trimming cost V 6 bases and J 2 bases; bases outside gene matches: 7. CDR3 DNA: TGTGCCAGCAGAGTACAGGGGAAAGCCTACGAGCAGTACGTC. Translated: CASRVQGKAYEQYV.

This clonotype was found many times. The V and J genes are TRBV5-6 and TRBJ2-1; 8 bases are shared with TRBD1. Germline CDR1 reads SGHDT; CDR2 reads YYEEEE. The CDR3 consists of 20 residues. The J segment lost 6 bases and the V segment lost 3 bases, leaving 23 bases of the junction unmatched. The CDR3 sequence: CASSSPRGQVIVEYSNEQFF. In nucleotides, the CDR3 is TGTGCCAGCAGCTCCCCTCGGGGACAGGTGATAGTTGAATACTCCAATGAGCAGTTCTTC.

As for this clonotype: At one end, the junction sequence differs from germline, possibly due to a read error. The gene calls are TRBV12-3 or TRBV12-4 and TRBJ1-5; the D is unclear. The CDR3 runs 14 residues. CDR3 loop: CTSTRKGPEQPQHF. The CDR3 region has the DNA TGTACCAGCACCCGGAAGGGTCCTGAACAGCCCCAGCATTTT.

This clonotype was counted between two and nine times. V usage is TRBV7-8 and J usage is TRBJ1-1; no reliable D call. CDR1 and CDR2 (germline): SGHVS, FQNEAQ. The CDR3 spans 16 residues. V was clipped by 4 bases and J by 1 base, with 16 bases between them. CDR3 bases: TGTGCCAGCAGCTCCCGCGCGATAAGGCAGAACACTGAAGCTTTCTTT. Protein sequence: CASSSRAIRQNTEAFF.

This clonotype appeared many times. The CDR3 nucleotides read TGTGCCAGCAGCTTAGGGGGCTTGGGTTCTAATGAGCAGTTCTTC. This codes for CASSLGGLGSNEQFF. The chain uses TRBV11-2 and TRBJ2-1, with a weak D call TRBD1 (5 bases). The CDR3 spans 15 residues. Deletions cut 1 base from V and 7 bases from J, with 14 bases between. Germline CDR1 and CDR2: SGHAT and FQNNGV.

This clonotype was seen repeatedly, ten times or more. The chain recombines TRBV28 with TRBJ2-5, with D perhaps TRBD1 or TRBD2 (5 bases each). The CDR3 totals 18 residues. Germline lookup yields CDR1 MDHEN and CDR2 SYDVKM. The ends were cut back, 3 bases at V and 2 bases at J, with 22 bases in the middle. CDR3 protein: CASSFSPGLGSFQETQYF. DNA for the CDR3: TGTGCCAGCAGTTTTAGCCCGGGGCTCGGCTCCTTTCAAGAGACCCAGTACTTC.

This clonotype was observed at least ten times. The chain couples TRBV6-5 to TRBJ2-1, with 8 bases that match TRBD2. V lost 0 bases to trimming and J lost 9 bases; unmatched junction nucleotides: 10. The CDR3 consists of 16 residues. From germline, CDR1 is MNHEY and CDR2 SVGAGI. CDR3 DNA: TGTGCCAGCAGTTACTCGTTAACGGGAGGGCCAGTTGAGCAGTTCTTC. Translating it yields CASSYSLTGGPVEQFF.

This rearrangement joins TRBV12-3 or TRBV12-4 to TRBJ1-5; D unclear. This CDR3 has 16 amino acids. Trimming removed 2 bases at V and 3 bases at J, with 14 bases between. For the CDR3, the DNA is TGTGCCAGCAGTTTATCAAGGGCGGCGATCAATCAGCCCCAGCATTTT. Protein product: CASSLSRAAINQPQHF.

This clonotype was recorded a few times. This chain joins TRBV5-1 and TRBJ2-2; 9 bases align to TRBD1. Trimming removed 6 bases from V and 3 bases from J; junction bases left unmatched: 3. Looked up from germline, CDR1 is SGHRS and CDR2 is YFSETQ. This CDR3 has 14 amino acids. The CDR3 DNA reads as TGCGCCAGCACCCGACAGGGGGACACCGGGGAGCTGTTTTTT. It is translated as CASTRQGDTGELFF. The full variable domain, completed using reference TRBV5-1 and TRBJ2-2, is KAGVTQTPRYLIKTRGQQVTLSCSPISGHRSVSWYQQTPGQGLQFLFEYFSETQRNKGNFPGRFSGRQFSNSRSEMNVSTLELGDSALYLCASTRQGDTGELFFGEGSRLTVL.

This clonotype was observed at least ten times. The rearrangement joins TRBV3-1 to TRBJ2-1; perhaps TRBD2 as D (5 bases). This CDR3 spans 17 amino acids. Germline V lookup: CDR1 LGHDT, CDR2 YNNKEL (reference sequence). The ends were cut back, 0 bases at V and 9 bases at J, with 21 bases in the middle. CDR3 DNA: TGTGCCAGCAGCCAAGATCCCCGGACTCGCAATATTCCTGAGCAGTTCTTC. Translating gives CASSQDPRTRNIPEQFF.

This clonotype was counted many times. V usage is TRBV12-3 or TRBV12-4 and J usage is TRBJ2-1; D unclear. The CDR3 is made up of 15 amino acids. With 3 bases removed from V and 1 base from J, the gap between germline ends came to 10 bases. CDR3 sequence: CASSFFASSYNEQFF. CDR3 sequence (DNA): TGTGCCAGCAGTTTTTTTGCGTCATCCTACAATGAGCAGTTCTTC.

This clonotype was counted between two and nine times. V and J are TRBV2 and TRBJ1-6, with D unclear. Trimming shortened V by 6 bases and J by 9 bases, and 12 bases separated the two germline ends. The germline gives CDR1 SNHLY, CDR2 FYNNEI. The CDR3 has 13 residues. The CDR3 region has the DNA TGTGCCAGCAGCTCAAGCCTGACTTCACCCCTCCACTTT. Amino acid sequence: CASSSSLTSPLHF.

The chain carries TRBV11-2 and TRBJ2-3, with D perhaps TRBD1 (6 bases). CDR1 and CDR2 from the germline V gene are SGHAT and FQNNGV. The CDR3 is made up of 13 amino acids. Trimming left V 6 bases short and J 9 bases short, with 16 bases between. CDR3 protein: CASSNARDTTQYF. DNA of the CDR3: TGTGCCAGCAGTAATGCCCGGGACACAACGCAGTATTTT.

This chain links TRBV2 with TRBJ2-3, with TRBD2 matching over 8 bases. Germline lookup yields CDR1 SNHLY and CDR2 FYNNEI. CDR3 size: 16 residues. V was pared by 7 bases and J by 2 bases, with 11 bases of the junction left unmatched. The CDR3: CASKPASGRYTDTQYF. For the CDR3, the DNA is TGTGCCAGCAAACCGGCGAGCGGGAGATACACAGATACGCAGTATTTT.

The rearrangement links TRBV11-2 to TRBJ1-1; D is perhaps TRBD1 (6 bases). The CDR3 loop spans 15 amino acids. CDR1 and CDR2 from the germline V gene are SGHAT and FQNNGV. Deletions cut 8 bases from V and 5 bases from J, with 21 bases between. The CDR3 is CASQEVRGRGTEAFF. For the CDR3, the DNA is TGTGCCAGCCAAGAGGTTCGGGGAAGGGGGACTGAAGCTTTCTTT.

The rearrangement joins TRBV24-1 to TRBJ2-5; D gene ambiguous. V was cut by 4 bases and J by 5 bases, with 13 bases left in between. Germline-derived CDR1 and CDR2 are KGHDR and SFDVKD. This CDR3 contains 14 residues. CDR3 nucleotide sequence: TGTGCCACCAGTGACGTGGGCGGTTGGGAGACCCAGTACTTC. Its translation: CATSDVGGWETQYF.

The genes are TRBV6-1 and TRBJ1-2; 7 positions agree with TRBD1. Losses at the gene ends were 3 bases for V and 5 bases for J; bases not matched to a gene: 6. Germline CDR1 reads MNHNS; CDR2 reads SASEGT. This CDR3 has 14 residues. This CDR3 is CASSDRGQIYGYTF. CDR3 nucleotides: TGTGCCAGCAGTGATCGGGGACAGATATATGGCTACACCTTC.